This TCR beta chain is from a study of blood T cell repertoires in COVID-19. Overall study context: Acute and convalescent COVID-19 samples came from the United States, Italy and Spain.

Here immunoSEQ multiplex PCR was the method, and the copy in TCRdb shows in-frame clones only, minus some. The sample contains roughly 110,000 clones, 84% of which appear only once. Germline CDR1 is MNHEY and CDR2 is SVGEGT. The CDR3 has 14 amino acids. Trimming took off 6 bases at V and 6 bases at J, with 17 bases between the two ends. In this sample, this clone turned up a few times. What was sequenced was peripheral blood. This chain links TRBV6-2 or TRBV6-3 with TRBJ1-2; TRBD1 might be the D (5 bases). The sequence was obtained from a human donor in a cohort sampled during active COVID-19. The CDR3 DNA reads as TGTGCCAGCAGCTCAGGGCGCAGCCGGGATGGCTACACCTTC. This sequence encodes CASSSGRSRDGYTF.